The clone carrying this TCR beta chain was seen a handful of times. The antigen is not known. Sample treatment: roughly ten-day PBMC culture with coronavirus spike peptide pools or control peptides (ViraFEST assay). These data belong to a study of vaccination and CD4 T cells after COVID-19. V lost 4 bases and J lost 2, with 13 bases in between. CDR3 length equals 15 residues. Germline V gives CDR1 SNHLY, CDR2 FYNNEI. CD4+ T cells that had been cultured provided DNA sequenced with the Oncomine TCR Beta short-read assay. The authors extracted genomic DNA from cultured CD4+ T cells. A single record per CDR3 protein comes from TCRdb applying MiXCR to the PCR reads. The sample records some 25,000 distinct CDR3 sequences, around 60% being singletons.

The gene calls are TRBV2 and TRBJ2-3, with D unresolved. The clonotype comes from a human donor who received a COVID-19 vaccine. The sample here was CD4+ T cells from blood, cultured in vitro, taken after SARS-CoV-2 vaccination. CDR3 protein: CASSGLGAITDTQYF. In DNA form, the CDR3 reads TGTGCCAGCAGTGGGCTCGGAGCTATCACAGATACGCAGTATTTT. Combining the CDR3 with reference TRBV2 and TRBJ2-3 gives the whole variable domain EPEVTQTPSHQVTQMGQEVILRCVPISNHLYFYWYRQILGQKVEFLVSFYNNEISEKSEIFDDQFSVERPDGSNFTLKIRSTKLEDSAMYFCASSGLGAITDTQYFGPGTRLTVL.